This entry lists 18 T cell receptor beta chains sequenced from one sample in a study of OX40 agonist ivuxolimab in advanced cancers. Profiled with immunoSEQ multiplex PCR; TCRdb holds only in-frame clones, not every one. This sample yields around 82,000 clones, of which 70% to 90% are seen a single time; 10% to 15% belongs to the top ten. The sequencing used CD4+ or CD8+ T cells sorted from blood, collected in a trial of the OX40 agonist ivuxolimab. Receptor source: an adult with an advanced solid tumor such as melanoma, head and neck, liver or kidney cancer.

The rearrangement uses TRBV9 and TRBJ2-1; D unresolved. This CDR3 region has 14 residues. V lost 5 bases and J lost 3, with 12 bases in between. The germline V gene encodes CDR1 SGDLS and CDR2 YYNGEE. CDR3 region: CASSGYSDYNEQFF. The DNA for the CDR3 is TGTGCCAGCAGTGGATACTCGGACTACAATGAGCAGTTCTTC.

With respect to this clone: One end of the junction varies from germline; a read error may be responsible. This chain joins TRBV5-3 and TRBJ1-4; weak D call: TRBD1 (5 bases). TRBV5-3 is placed among ORFs of uncertain function. This CDR3 is 15 amino acids long. The CDR3 region has the DNA TGTGCCAGCAGCTTGATTGGAGGGGACGGGGAAAAACTGTTTTTT. This translates into CASSLIGGDGEKLFF.

This clone was seen only once. The gene calls are TRBV7-2 and TRBJ1-6; D not resolved. V gave up 5 bases and J gave up 4 bases, with 9 bases separating them. Looked up from germline, CDR1 is SGHTA and CDR2 is FQGNSA. The CDR3 has 14 residues. DNA of the CDR3: TGTGCCAGCAGCCAAGGGATATATAATTCACCCCTCCACTTT. It encodes CASSQGIYNSPLHF.

The chain couples TRBV2 to TRBJ1-6; D not resolved. The ends were cut back, 0 bases at V and 9 bases at J, with 3 bases in the middle. This CDR3 is built from 12 residues. Germline lookup yields CDR1 SNHLY and CDR2 FYNNEI. The CDR3 protein is CASSEARSPLHF. The DNA for the CDR3 is TGTGCCAGCAGTGAAGCGCGTTCACCCCTCCACTTT.

The chain uses TRBV2 and TRBJ2-1; a weak D match, TRBD2 (5 bases). This CDR3 spans 12 amino acids. The germline gives CDR1 SNHLY, CDR2 FYNNEI. CDR3 nucleotides: TGTGCAGGAGGAAGGTATAGCAATGAGCAGTTCTTC. As protein: CAGGRYSNEQFF.

The chain couples TRBV19 to TRBJ2-7, with 9 bases aligning to TRBD1. V lost 7 bases and J lost 2; bases outside the gene matches: 18. The CDR3 covers 18 residues. CDR1 and CDR2 from the germline V gene are LNHDA and SQIVND (reference sequence). CDR3 loop: CASKLGTGTSRGTYEQYF. In nucleotides, the CDR3 is TGTGCCAGTAAGCTCGGGACAGGGACTTCCCGCGGGACCTACGAGCAGTACTTC.

The rearrangement uses TRBV11-3 and TRBJ1-1; no clear D. CDR3 length: 15 amino acids. CDR1 and CDR2 (germline): SGHNT, YENEEA. V gave up 8 bases and J gave up 1 base, with 17 bases separating them. The CDR3 is CASGLSYPGNTEAFF. In DNA form, the CDR3 reads TGTGCCAGCGGCCTGAGTTATCCGGGGAACACTGAAGCTTTCTTT.

The chain has TRBV19 and TRBJ2-3, with D unclear. V shed 2 bases and J shed 2 bases, with 5 bases lying between them. The germline CDR1 and CDR2 sequences are LNHDA and SQIVND (reference sequence). The CDR3 is 13 residues long. In DNA, the CDR3 is TGTGCCAGTAGTATACTACTCACAGATACGCAGTATTTT. Protein: CASSILLTDTQYF.

A remark on this clone: Different DNA sequences within this sample yield the same CDR3. The rearrangement links TRBV27 to TRBJ2-7; tentatively, D is TRBD2 (5 bases). The CDR3 spans 12 residues. Between the trimmed V and J ends, which lost 8 bases and 3 bases, there was a span of 11 bases. In germline, CDR1 is MNHEY, CDR2 SMNVEV (reference sequence). In DNA form, the CDR3 reads TGTGCCAGCTCGAGCGGAGGCTACGAGCAGTACTTC. Protein sequence: CASSSGGYEQYF.

The CDR3 sequence: CASSVLQRETQYF. Here the CDR3 DNA reads TGTGCCAGCAGTGTTCTACAGAGGGAGACCCAGTACTTC. The chain couples TRBV2 to TRBJ2-5, with D uncertain. Germline loops: CDR1 SNHLY, CDR2 FYNNEI. Trimming stripped 4 bases from V and 5 bases from J, with 11 bases between. The CDR3 is 13 amino acids.

This chain joins TRBV18 and TRBJ1-3, with D uncertain. Germline loops: CDR1 KGHSH, CDR2 LQKENI. The ends were cut back, 3 bases at V and 0 bases at J, with 9 bases in the middle. The CDR3 has 15 amino acids. The CDR3 DNA sequence: TGTGCCAGCTCACCCAAAGGGTACTCTGGAAACACCATATATTTT. Protein sequence: CASSPKGYSGNTIYF.

The chain joins TRBV28 to TRBJ2-3; either TRBD1 or TRBD2 may supply D (5 bases each). Germline assignment: CDR1 MDHEN and CDR2 SYDVKM. Between the trimmed V and J ends, which lost 4 bases and 6 bases, there was a span of 20 bases. This CDR3 spans 16 amino acids. The CDR3 is CASSSRSGSKGDTQYF. CDR3 nucleotide sequence: TGTGCCAGCAGTTCCCGGTCGGGGTCTAAGGGGGATACGCAGTATTTT.

This clone was seen just once. A read error may produce the germline difference seen at one junction end. The rearrangement joins TRBV27 to TRBJ2-1; no reliable D call. Germline CDR1 reads MNHEY; CDR2 reads SMNVEV (reference sequence). The CDR3 contains 13 residues. The CDR3 here is CASSLSDRGLLVF. As DNA, the CDR3 is TGTGCCAGCAGTTTATCGGACCGTGGCCTCTTGGTCTTC.

V and J are TRBV27 and TRBJ2-3, with 9 bases fitting TRBD2. The CDR3 has 16 residues. Germline V CDR1 and CDR2: MNHEY, SMNVEV (reference sequence). V shed 3 bases, J shed 0 bases, and the junction held 4 bases outside the gene matches. Written as DNA, the CDR3 is TGTGCCAGCAGTTTGGCTAGCGGGACTAGCACAGATACGCAGTATTTT. Translated: CASSLASGTSTDTQYF.

The genes are TRBV6-5 and TRBJ2-1; unclear D gene. The CDR3 has 12 amino acids. Trimming shortened V by 5 bases and J by 8 bases, and 10 bases separated the two germline ends. Germline V CDR1 and CDR2: MNHEY, SVGAGI. CDR3 region: CASSAYSDEQFF. CDR3 coding DNA: TGTGCCAGCAGTGCCTACTCTGATGAGCAGTTCTTC.

The genes are TRBV27 and TRBJ2-5, with 11 bases identical to TRBD2. Matching the DNA end better, TRBJ2-7 makes the J call doubtful. Germline assignment: CDR1 MNHEY and CDR2 SMNVEV (reference sequence). The CDR3 covers 14 residues. Written as DNA, the CDR3 is TGTGCCAGCAGTTCTAGCGGGAGGATCAACGAGCAGTACTTC. Protein sequence: CASSSSGRINEQYF.

The genes are TRBV4-2 and TRBJ2-7; D is perhaps TRBD2 (6 bases). Germline assignment: CDR1 LGHNA and CDR2 YNFKEQ. There are 15 residues in the CDR3. Trimming left V 0 bases short and J 4 bases short, with 13 bases between. The CDR3 reads CASSQEREERYEQYF. For the CDR3, the DNA is TGTGCCAGCAGCCAAGAGAGGGAGGAAAGATACGAGCAGTACTTC.

The chain has TRBV18 and TRBJ2-7; 8 positions match TRBD2. V gave up 4 bases and J gave up 4 bases; unmatched junction bases: 18. The CDR3 is 18 amino acids. Germline values: CDR1 KGHSH, CDR2 LQKENI. The CDR3 DNA sequence: TGTGCCAGCTCACATCCCCTCCGGGAGGGTACCCACCTTTACGAGCAGTACTTC. It yields the protein CASSHPLREGTHLYEQYF. Together with reference TRBV18 and TRBJ2-7, the CDR3 gives the full variable domain: NAGVMQNPRHLVRRRGQEARLRCSPMKGHSHVYWYRQLPEEGLKFMVYLQKENIIDESGMPKERFSAEFPKEGPSILRIQQVVRGDSAAYFCASSHPLREGTHLYEQYFGPGTRLTVT.